The 8 T cell receptor beta chains below were found in one sample sequenced in a study of blood T cell repertoires in COVID-19. The method was immunoSEQ multiplex PCR; TCRdb's version includes in-frame clones alone and lacks a portion of them. The sample has about 140,000 clones, 88% seen once; the top ten hold approximately 1.8%. Sequencing was done on a sample of peripheral blood. The receptors were sampled from a man in his sixties or seventies with acute or convalescent COVID-19.

This clone has just a few counts. The chain employs TRBV28 and TRBJ2-4, with 10 positions matching TRBD1. The J segment lost 0 bases and the V segment lost 6 bases, leaving 20 bases of the junction unmatched. Germline V CDR1 and CDR2: MDHEN, SYDVKM. This CDR3 is 21 amino acids long. Here the CDR3 reads CASRPSYDGTGVTVAKNIQYF. CDR3 DNA sequence: TGTGCCAGCAGGCCCTCGTATGATGGGACAGGGGTGACCGTAGCCAAAAACATTCAGTACTTC. Filled out from reference TRBV28 and TRBJ2-4, the complete variable domain reads DVKVTQSSRYLVKRTGEKVFLECVQDMDHENMFWYRQDPGLGLRLIYFSYDVKMKEKGDIPEGYSVSREKKERFSLILESASTNQTSMYLCASRPSYDGTGVTVAKNIQYFGAGTRLSVL.

The rearrangement joins TRBV9 to TRBJ2-5, with TRBD2 matching 7 bases. The CDR3 runs to 15 residues. Germline V gene sequence: CDR1 SGDLS, CDR2 YYNGEE. Unmatched junction bases numbered 5, after V lost 2 bases and J lost 1 base. The CDR3 region is CASSVGGSGQETQYF. In DNA, the CDR3 is TGTGCCAGCAGCGTGGGGGGGAGTGGCCAAGAGACCCAGTACTTC.

The J gene is TRBJ1-1, the V gene TRBV12-3 or TRBV12-4; a possible D gene is TRBD1 (6 bases). CDR3 length: 12 amino acids. V lost 6 bases, J lost 6 bases, and 11 bases lay in between. CDR3 DNA sequence: TGTGCCAGCAGCCGGGGGGCGCCTGAAGCTTTCTTT. Its translation is CASSRGAPEAFF.

This chain joins TRBV7-8 and TRBJ2-7; TRBD1 matches 7 bases. V lost 5 bases and J lost 5; bases outside the gene matches: 9. The CDR3 spans 14 residues. Germline V lookup: CDR1 SGHVS, CDR2 FQNEAQ. DNA of the CDR3: TGTGCCAGCAGCACAGACTGGGACAGACACGAGCAGTACTTC. Residues: CASSTDWDRHEQYF.

The V and J genes are TRBV5-4 and TRBJ2-1; possible D gene TRBD1, 5 bases. This CDR3 has 13 amino acids. The V gene lost 4 bases and the J gene lost 7 bases, with 12 bases spanning the gap. The germline V gene has CDR1 SGHNT and CDR2 YYREEE (reference sequence). CDR3 in amino acids: CASSQDRENEQFF. CDR3 nucleotides: TGTGCCAGCAGCCAAGACAGAGAAAATGAGCAGTTCTTC.

This chain uses TRBV29-1 with TRBJ2-3; 11 bases map to TRBD2. Germline V lookup: CDR1 SQVTM, CDR2 ANQGSEA. The CDR3 consists of 15 residues. V shed 4 bases and J 3 bases; nucleotides not matched to a gene: 6. The DNA of the CDR3 is TGCAGCGTTGCGAGGTCTAGCGGGAGGACAGATACGCAGTATTTT. Encoded protein: CSVARSSGRTDTQYF.

This clone was observed a single time. The chain links TRBV28 to TRBJ1-6, with 11 nucleotides matching TRBD1. CDR3 size: 16 residues. Germline loops: CDR1 MDHEN, CDR2 SYDVKM. Trimming took 3 bases from V and 9 from J; bases not matched to a gene: 7. The CDR3 region is CASSFLRTGGTSPLHF. The CDR3 DNA is TGTGCCAGCAGTTTCCTCCGGACAGGGGGCACTTCACCCCTCCACTTT.

The rearrangement uses TRBV5-1 and TRBJ2-7; D remains ambiguous. CDR1 is SGHRS, CDR2 YFSETQ, per germline. Trimming cost V 4 bases and J 2 bases, with 7 bases left between them. CDR3 length: 12 residues. CDR3 amino acids: CASSLRPYEQYF. In DNA, the CDR3 is TGCGCCAGCAGCCTCAGGCCCTACGAGCAGTACTTC.